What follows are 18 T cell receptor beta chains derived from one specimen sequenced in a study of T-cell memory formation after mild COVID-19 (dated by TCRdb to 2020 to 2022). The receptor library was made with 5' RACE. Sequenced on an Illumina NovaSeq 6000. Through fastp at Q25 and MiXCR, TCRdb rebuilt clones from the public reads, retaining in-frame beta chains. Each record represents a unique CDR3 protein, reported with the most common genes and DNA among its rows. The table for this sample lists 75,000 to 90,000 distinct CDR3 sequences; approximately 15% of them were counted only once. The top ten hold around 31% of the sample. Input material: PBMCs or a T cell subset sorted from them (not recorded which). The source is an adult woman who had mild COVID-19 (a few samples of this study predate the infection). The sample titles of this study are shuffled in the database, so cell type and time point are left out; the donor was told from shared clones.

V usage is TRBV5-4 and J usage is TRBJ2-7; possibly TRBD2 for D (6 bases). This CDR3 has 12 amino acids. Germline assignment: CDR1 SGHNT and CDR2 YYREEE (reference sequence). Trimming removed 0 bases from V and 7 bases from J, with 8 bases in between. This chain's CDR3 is CASSLGRGEQYF. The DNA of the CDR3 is TGTGCCAGCAGCTTGGGCCGGGGGGAGCAGTACTTC.

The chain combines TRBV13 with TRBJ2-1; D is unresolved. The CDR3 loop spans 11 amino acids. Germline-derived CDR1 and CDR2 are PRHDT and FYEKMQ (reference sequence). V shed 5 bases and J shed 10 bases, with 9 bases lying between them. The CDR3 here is CASSPTREQFF. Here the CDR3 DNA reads TGTGCCAGCAGCCCGACCAGGGAGCAGTTCTTC.

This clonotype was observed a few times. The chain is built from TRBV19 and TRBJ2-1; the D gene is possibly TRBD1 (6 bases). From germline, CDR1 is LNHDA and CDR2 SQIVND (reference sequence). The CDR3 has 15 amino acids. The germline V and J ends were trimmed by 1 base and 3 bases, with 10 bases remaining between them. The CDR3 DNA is TGTGCCAGTAGTATAGGGCAGGGGCTCTACAATGAGCAGTTCTTC. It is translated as CASSIGQGLYNEQFF.

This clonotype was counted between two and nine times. In nucleotides, the CDR3 is TGTGCCAGCAGTTGGGTAACTAGCACAGATACGCAGTATTTT. Translated: CASSWVTSTDTQYF. The chain combines TRBV12-3 or TRBV12-4 with TRBJ2-3, with unresolved D. V lost 4 bases, J lost 0 bases, and 8 bases lay in between. The CDR3 loop spans 14 amino acids.

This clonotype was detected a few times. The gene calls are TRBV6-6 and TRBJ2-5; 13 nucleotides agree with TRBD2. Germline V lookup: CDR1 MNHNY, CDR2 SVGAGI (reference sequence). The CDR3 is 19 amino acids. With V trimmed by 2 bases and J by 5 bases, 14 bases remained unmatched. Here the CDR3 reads CASSYTSGTSGEGRETQYF. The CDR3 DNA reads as TGTGCCAGCAGTTACACCTCCGGGACTAGCGGGGAGGGCCGGGAGACCCAGTACTTC.

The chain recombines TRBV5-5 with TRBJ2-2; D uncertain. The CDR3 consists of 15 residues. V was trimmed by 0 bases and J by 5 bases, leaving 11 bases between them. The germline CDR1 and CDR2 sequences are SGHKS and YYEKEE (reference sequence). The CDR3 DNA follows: TGTGCCAGCAGCTTGGGCGCTAGTGGTACCGGGGAGCTGTTTTTT. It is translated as CASSLGASGTGELFF.

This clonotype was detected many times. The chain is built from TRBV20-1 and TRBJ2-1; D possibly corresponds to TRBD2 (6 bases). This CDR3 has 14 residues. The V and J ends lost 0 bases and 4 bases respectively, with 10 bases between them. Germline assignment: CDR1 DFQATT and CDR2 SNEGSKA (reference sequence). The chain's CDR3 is CSARDLRGYNEQFF. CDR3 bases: TGCAGTGCTAGAGATTTGCGGGGATACAATGAGCAGTTCTTC.

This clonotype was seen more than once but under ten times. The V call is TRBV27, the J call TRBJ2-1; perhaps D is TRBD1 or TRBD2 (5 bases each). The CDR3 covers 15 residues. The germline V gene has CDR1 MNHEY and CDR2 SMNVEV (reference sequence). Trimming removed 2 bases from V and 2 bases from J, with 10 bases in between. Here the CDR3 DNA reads TGTGCCAGCAGTTTAGGGGGACCTGCCTACAATGAGCAGTTCTTC. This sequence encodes CASSLGGPAYNEQFF.

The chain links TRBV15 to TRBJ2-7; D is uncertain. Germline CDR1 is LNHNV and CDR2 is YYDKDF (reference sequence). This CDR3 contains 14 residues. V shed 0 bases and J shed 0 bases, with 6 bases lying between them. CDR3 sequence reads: CATSREGNSYEQYF. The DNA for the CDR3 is TGTGCCACCAGCAGAGAAGGGAACTCCTACGAGCAGTACTTC.

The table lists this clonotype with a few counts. The CDR3 sequence is CASGNRDRIFGYEQYF. The DNA of the CDR3 is TGTGCCAGCGGCAACCGGGACAGGATTTTCGGCTACGAGCAGTACTTC. The chain links TRBV27 to TRBJ2-7, with 8 positions matching TRBD1. Looked up from germline, CDR1 is MNHEY and CDR2 is SMNVEV (reference sequence). The V and J ends lost 8 bases and 3 bases, in that order; junction bases with no gene match: 15. This CDR3 is 16 amino acids long.

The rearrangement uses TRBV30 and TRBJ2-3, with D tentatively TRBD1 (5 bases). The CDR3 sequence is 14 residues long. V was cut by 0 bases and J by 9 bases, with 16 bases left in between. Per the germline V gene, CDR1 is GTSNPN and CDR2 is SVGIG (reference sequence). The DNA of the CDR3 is TGTGCCTGGAGTGTTCAAAGCAGGGCAGGCACGCAGTATTTT. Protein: CAWSVQSRAGTQYF.

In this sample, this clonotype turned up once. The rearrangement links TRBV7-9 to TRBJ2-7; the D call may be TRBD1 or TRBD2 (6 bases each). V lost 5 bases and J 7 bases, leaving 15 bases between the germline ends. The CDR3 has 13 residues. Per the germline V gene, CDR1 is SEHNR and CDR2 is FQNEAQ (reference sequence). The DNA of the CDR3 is TGTGCCAGCAGCCCCCCGGGGGCTGGAGAGCAGTACTTC. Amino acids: CASSPPGAGEQYF.

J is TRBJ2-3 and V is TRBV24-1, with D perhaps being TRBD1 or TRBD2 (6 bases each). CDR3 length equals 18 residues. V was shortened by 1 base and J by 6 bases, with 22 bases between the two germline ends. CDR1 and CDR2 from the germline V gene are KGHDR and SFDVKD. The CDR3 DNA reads TGTGCCACCAGTGATTTTGGGGAGGACAGCCGGCTCCAGGATACGCAGTATTTT. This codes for CATSDFGEDSRLQDTQYF.

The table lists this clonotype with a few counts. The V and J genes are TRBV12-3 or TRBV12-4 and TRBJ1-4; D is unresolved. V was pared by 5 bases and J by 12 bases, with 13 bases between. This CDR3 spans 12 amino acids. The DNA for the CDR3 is TGTGCCAGCAGTCTGCTCCCCGGGGAACTGTTTTTT. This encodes CASSLLPGELFF.

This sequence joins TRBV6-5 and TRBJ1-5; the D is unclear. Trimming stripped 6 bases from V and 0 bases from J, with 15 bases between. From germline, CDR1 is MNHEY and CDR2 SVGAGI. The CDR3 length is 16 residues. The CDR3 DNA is TGTGCCAGCAGCCCCCTCGGCGGTTATAGCAATCAGCCCCAGCATTTT. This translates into CASSPLGGYSNQPQHF.

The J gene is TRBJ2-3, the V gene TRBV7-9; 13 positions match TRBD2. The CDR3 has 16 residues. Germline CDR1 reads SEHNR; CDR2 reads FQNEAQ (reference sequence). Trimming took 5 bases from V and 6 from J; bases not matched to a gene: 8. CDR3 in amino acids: CASSLGLAGWVDTQYF. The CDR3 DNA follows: TGTGCCAGCAGCCTGGGACTAGCGGGATGGGTCGATACGCAGTATTTT.

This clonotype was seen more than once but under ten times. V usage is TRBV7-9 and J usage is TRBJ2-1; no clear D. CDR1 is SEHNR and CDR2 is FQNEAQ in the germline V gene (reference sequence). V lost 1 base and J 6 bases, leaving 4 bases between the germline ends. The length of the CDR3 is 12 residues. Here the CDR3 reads CASSLETNEQFF. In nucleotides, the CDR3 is TGTGCCAGCAGCTTAGAGACCAATGAGCAGTTCTTC.

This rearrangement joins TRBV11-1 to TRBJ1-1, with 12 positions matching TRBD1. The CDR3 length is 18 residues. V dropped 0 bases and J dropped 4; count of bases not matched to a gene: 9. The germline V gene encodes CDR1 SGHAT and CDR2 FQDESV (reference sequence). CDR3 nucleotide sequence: TGTGCCAGCAGCTTAGCAGGGGACAGGGGGCTTTTCGCCACTGAAGCTTTCTTT. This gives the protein CASSLAGDRGLFATEAFF.